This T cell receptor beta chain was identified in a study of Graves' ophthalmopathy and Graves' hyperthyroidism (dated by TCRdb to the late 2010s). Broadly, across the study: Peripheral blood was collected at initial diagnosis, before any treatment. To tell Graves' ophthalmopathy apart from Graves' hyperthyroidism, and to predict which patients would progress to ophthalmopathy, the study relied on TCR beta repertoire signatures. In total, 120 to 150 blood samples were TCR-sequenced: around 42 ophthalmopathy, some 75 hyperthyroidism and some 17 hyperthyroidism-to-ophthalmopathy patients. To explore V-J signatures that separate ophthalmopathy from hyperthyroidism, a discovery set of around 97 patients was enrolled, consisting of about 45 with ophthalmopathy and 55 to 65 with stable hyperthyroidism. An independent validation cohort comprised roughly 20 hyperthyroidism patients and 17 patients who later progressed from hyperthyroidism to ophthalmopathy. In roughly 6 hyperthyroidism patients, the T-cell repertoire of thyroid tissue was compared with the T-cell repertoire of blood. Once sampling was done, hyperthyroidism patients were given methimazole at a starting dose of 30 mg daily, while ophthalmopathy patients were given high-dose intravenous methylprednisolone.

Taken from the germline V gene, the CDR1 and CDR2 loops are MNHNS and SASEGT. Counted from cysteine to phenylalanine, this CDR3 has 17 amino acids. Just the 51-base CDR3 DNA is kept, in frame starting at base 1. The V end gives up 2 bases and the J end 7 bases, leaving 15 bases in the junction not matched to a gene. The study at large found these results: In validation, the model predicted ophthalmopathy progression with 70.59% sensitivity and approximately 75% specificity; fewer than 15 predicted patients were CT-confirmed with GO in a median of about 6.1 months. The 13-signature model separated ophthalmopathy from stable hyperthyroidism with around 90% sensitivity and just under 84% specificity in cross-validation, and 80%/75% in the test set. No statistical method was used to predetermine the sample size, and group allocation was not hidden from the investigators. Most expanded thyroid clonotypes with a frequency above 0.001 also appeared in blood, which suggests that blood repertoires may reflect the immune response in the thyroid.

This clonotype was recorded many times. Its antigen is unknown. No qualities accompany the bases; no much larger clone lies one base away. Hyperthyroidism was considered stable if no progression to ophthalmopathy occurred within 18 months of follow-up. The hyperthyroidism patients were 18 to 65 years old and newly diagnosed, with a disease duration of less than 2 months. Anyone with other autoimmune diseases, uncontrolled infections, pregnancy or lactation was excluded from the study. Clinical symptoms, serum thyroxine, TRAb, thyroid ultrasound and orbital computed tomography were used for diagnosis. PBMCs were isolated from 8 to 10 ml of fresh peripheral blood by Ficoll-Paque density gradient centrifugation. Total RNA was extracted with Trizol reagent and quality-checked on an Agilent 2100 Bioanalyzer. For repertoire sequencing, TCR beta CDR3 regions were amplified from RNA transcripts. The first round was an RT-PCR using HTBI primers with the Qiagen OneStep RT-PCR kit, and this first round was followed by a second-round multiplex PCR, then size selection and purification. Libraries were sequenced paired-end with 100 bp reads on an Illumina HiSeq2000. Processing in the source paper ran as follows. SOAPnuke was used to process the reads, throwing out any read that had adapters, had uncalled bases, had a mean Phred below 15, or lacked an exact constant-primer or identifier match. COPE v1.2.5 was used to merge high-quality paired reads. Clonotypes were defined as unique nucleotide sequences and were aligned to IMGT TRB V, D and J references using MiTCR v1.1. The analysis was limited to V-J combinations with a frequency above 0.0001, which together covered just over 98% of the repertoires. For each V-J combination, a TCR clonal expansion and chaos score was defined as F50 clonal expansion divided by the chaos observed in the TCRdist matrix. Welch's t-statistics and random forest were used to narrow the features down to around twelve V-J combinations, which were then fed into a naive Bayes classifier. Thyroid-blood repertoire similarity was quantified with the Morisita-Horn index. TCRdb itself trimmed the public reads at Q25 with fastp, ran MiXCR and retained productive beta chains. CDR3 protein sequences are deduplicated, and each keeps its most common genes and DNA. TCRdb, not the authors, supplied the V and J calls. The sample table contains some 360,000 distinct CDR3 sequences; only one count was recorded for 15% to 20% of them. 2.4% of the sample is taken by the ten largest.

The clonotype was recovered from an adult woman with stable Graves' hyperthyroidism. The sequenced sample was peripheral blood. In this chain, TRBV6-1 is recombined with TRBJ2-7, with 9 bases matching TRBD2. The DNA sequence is TGTGCCAGCAGTGAATATCCAGGGGTAGCGGGAGTTCGGGAGCAGTACTTC. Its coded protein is CASSEYPGVAGVREQYF.